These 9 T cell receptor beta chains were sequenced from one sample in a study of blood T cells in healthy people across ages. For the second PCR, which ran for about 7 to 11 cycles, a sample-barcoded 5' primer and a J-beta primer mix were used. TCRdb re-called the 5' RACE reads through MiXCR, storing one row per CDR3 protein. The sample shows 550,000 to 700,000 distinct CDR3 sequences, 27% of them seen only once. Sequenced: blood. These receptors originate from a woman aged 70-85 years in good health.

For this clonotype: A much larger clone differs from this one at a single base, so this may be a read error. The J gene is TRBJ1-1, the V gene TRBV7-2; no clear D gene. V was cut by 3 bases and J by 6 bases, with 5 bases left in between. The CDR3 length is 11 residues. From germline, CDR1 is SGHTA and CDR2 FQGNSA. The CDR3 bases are TGTGCCAGCAGCTTCTGGGCTGAAGCTTTCTTT. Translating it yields CASSFWAEAFF.

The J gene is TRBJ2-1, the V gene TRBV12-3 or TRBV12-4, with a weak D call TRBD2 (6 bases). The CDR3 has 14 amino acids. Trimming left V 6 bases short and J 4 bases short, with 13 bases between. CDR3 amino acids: CASSPGLNYNEQFF. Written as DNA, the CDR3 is TGTGCCAGCAGCCCGGGACTGAATTACAATGAGCAGTTCTTC.

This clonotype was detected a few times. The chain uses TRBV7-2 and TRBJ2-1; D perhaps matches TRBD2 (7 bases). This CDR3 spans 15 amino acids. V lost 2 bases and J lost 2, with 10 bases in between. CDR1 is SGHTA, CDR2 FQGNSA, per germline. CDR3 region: CASSLRGGPYNEQFF. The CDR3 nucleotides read TGTGCCAGCAGCTTAAGGGGGGGTCCCTACAATGAGCAGTTCTTC.

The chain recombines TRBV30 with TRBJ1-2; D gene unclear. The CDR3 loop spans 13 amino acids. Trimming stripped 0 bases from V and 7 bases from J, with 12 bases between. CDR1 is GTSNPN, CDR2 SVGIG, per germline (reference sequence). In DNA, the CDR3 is TGTGCCTGGAGTGTACTCCAACGGGGTGGCTACACCTTC. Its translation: CAWSVLQRGGYTF.

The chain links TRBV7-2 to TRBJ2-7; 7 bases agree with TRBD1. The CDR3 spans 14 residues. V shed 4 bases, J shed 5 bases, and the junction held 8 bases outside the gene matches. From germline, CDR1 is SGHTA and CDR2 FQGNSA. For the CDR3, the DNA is TGTGCCAGCAGCTCCCGACAGGGTAGGAACGAGCAGTACTTC. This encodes CASSSRQGRNEQYF.

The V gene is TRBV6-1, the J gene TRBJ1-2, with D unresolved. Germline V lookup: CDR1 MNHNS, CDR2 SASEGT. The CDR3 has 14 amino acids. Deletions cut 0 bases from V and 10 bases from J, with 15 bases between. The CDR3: CASSEASGYRDYTF. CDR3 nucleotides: TGTGCCAGCAGTGAAGCCTCAGGTTACCGTGACTACACCTTC.

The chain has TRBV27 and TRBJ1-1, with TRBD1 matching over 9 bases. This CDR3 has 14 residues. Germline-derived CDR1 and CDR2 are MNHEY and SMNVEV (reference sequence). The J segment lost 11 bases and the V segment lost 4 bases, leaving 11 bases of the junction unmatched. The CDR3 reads CASSSLLRTGDAFF. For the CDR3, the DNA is TGTGCCAGCAGTTCCCTACTTCGGACAGGGGACGCTTTCTTT.

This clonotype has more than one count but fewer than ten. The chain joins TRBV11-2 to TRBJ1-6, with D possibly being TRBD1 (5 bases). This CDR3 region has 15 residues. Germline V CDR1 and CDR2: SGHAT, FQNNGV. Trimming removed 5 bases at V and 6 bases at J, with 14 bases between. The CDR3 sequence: CASSNQQAGNSPLHF. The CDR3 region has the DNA TGTGCCAGCAGCAACCAACAGGCGGGTAATTCACCCCTCCACTTT.

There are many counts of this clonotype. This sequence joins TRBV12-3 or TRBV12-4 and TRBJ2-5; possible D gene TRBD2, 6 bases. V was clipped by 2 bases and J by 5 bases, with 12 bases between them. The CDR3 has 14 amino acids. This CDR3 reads CASSLQGGGETQYF. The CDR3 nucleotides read TGTGCCAGCAGTTTACAGGGTGGAGGGGAGACCCAGTACTTC.